Each of the 3 T cell receptor beta chains below was sequenced from the same sample in a study of naive and memory T cell subsets. Two oligonucleotides, mixed equimolar, formed the beta constant-region primer covering TRBC1 and TRBC2. Ligated cDNA was amplified by four rounds of PCR with nested alpha and beta constant-region primers and SP2. TCRdb re-derived calls from the UMI-ligation and nested PCR reads in MiXCR, one entry per CDR3 protein. The sample records roughly 140,000 distinct CDR3 sequences, approximately 20% being singletons. General study points: Possibly reflecting memory cells re-expressing CD45RA, a few larger clonotypes occurred in naive repertoires, especially CD8.

Their antigens are not known. Source material: naive CD8+ T cells from blood. Receptor source: a human donor in good health.

V gene TRBV4-3 combines with J gene TRBJ1-5, with a weak D call TRBD1 (5 bases). The CDR3 totals 18 residues. The ends were cut back, 0 bases at V and 2 bases at J, with 17 bases in the middle. The germline CDR1 and CDR2 sequences are LGHNA and YSLEER. The CDR3 region is CASSQDIPAPGGNQPQHF. The CDR3 DNA is TGCGCCAGCAGCCAAGATATACCCGCACCGGGGGGCAATCAGCCCCAGCATTTT.

This clonotype was observed a handful of times. This chain links TRBV19 with TRBJ2-1, with 12 bases matching TRBD2. The CDR3 has 15 amino acids. The germline V gene encodes CDR1 LNHDA and CDR2 SQIVND (reference sequence). Unmatched junction bases numbered 4, after V lost 1 base and J lost 9 bases. CDR3 sequence: CASSIGLAGVTEQFF. The CDR3 DNA follows: TGTGCCAGTAGTATAGGACTAGCGGGAGTTACTGAGCAGTTCTTC.

This rearrangement joins TRBV5-6 to TRBJ2-5; TRBD2 might be the D (6 bases). This CDR3 region has 14 residues. V lost 3 bases, J lost 5 bases, and 14 bases lay in between. CDR1 and CDR2 (germline): SGHDT, YYEEEE. The CDR3 sequence is CASSSPTSFETQYF. Written as DNA, the CDR3 is TGTGCCAGCAGCTCCCCAACTAGCTTCGAGACCCAGTACTTC.